This entry concerns a single T cell receptor (beta chain). The data stem from a study of blood T cell repertoires in COVID-19. The repertoire was sequenced with immunoSEQ multiplex PCR; TCRdb's copy has only in-frame clones and lacks some. This sample has 70,000 to 90,000 clones, with 90% found just once. J lost 6 bases, V lost 6 bases, and 9 bases had no gene match. Germline CDR1 WSHSY, CDR2 SAAADI. CDR3 length: 16 amino acids. This TCR was sampled from a human donor in a cohort sampled during active COVID-19. The sequencing input was peripheral blood. The chain combines TRBV10-2 with TRBJ2-1; 12 bases are shared with TRBD1. The CDR3 region has the DNA TGCGCCAGCAGCGCTATTCGGGACAGGGGGCTCAATGAGCAGTTCTTC. It encodes CASSAIRDRGLNEQFF.